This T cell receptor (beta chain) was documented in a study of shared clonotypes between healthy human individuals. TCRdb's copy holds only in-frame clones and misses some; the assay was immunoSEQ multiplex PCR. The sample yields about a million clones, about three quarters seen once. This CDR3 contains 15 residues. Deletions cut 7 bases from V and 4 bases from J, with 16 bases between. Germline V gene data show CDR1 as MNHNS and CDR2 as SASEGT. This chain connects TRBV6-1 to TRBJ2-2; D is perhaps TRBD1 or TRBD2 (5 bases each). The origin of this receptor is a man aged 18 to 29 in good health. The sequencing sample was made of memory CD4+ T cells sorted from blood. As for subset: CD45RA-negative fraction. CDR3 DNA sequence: TGTGCCAGCAAGGGGTCGGGGTACCGCACCGGGGAGCTGTTTTTT. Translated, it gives CASKGSGYRTGELFF.